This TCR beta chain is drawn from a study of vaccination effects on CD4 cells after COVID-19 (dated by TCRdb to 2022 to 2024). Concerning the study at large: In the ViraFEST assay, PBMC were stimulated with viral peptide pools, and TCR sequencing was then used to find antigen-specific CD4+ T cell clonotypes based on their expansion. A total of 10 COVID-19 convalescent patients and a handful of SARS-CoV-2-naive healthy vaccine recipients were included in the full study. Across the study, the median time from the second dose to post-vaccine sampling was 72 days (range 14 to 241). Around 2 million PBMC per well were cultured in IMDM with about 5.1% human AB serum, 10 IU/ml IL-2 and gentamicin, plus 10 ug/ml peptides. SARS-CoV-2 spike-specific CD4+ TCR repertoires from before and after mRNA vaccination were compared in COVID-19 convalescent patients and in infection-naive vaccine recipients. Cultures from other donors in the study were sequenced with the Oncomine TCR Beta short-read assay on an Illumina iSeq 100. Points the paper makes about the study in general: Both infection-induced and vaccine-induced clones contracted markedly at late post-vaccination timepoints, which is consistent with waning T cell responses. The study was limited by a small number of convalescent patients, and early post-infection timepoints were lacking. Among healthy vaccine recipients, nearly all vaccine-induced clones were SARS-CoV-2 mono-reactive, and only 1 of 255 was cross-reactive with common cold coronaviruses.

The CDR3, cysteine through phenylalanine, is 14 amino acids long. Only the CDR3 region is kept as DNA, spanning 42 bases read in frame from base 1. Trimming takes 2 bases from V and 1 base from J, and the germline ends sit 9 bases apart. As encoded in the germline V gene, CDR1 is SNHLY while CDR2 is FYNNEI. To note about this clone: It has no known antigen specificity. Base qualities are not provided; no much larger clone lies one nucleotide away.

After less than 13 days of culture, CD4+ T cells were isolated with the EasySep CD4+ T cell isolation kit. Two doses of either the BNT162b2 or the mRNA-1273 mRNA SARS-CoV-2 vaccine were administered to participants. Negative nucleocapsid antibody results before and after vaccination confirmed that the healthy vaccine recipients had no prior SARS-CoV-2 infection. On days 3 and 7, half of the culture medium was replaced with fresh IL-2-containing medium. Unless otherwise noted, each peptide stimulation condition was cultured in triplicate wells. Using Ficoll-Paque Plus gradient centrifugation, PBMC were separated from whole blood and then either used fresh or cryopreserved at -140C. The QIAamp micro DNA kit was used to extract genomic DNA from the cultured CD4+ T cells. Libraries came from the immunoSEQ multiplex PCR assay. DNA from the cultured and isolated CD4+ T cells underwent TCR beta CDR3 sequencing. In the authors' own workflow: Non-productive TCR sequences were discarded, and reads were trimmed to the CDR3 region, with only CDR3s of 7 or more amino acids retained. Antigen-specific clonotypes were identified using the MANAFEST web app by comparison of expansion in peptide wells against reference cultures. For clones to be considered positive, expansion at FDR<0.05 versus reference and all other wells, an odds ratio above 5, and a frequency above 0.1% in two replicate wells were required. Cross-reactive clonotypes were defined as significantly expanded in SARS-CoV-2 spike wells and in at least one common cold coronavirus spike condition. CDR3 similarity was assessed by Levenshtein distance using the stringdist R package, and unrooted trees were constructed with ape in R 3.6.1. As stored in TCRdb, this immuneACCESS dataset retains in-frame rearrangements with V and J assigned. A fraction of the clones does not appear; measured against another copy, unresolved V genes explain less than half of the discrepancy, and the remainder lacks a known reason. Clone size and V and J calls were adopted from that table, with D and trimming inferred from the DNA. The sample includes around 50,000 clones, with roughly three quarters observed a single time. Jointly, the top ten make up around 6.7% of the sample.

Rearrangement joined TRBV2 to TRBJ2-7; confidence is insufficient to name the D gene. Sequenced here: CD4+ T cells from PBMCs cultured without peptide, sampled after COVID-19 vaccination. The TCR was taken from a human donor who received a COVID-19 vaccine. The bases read TGTGCCAGCAGTGAATATCAGGTTTCCTACGAGCAGTACTTC. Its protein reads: CASSEYQVSYEQYF.